This T cell receptor beta chain derives from a study of T cells after yellow fever vaccination. MiXCR was run by TCRdb on the 5' RACE reads, yielding one entry per CDR3 protein. The table includes some 600,000 distinct CDR3 sequences, about 15% detected once. CDR1 and CDR2 (germline): SGHKS, YYEKEE (reference sequence). This CDR3 is built from 16 residues. Between the trimmed V and J ends, which lost 1 base and 2 bases, there was a span of 13 bases. Study results and caveats: From the bulk population, abundant clonotypes could contaminate and appear within FACS-sorted repertoires.

This clonotype occurred a few times. What it binds is unknown. The chain links TRBV5-5 to TRBJ2-1; D is perhaps TRBD1 or TRBD2 (5 bases each). The clonotype comes from a man in his late teens or twenties who received the YFV17D yellow fever vaccine. The sample consisted of PBMCs, taken 4 to 6 days after the first yellow fever vaccination. The DNA of the CDR3 is TGTGCCAGCAGCTTGAAGAACGGGGACCCCTACAATGAGCAGTTCTTC. It encodes CASSLKNGDPYNEQFF. Full variable domain (remainder filled in from reference TRBV5-5 and TRBJ2-1): DAGVTQSPTHLIKTRGQQVTLRCSPISGHKSVSWYQQVLGQGPQFIFQYYEKEERGRGNFPDRFSARQFPNYSSELNVNALLLGDSALYLCASSLKNGDPYNEQFFGPGTRLTVL.